Below, one TCR beta chain is given with its context. Original processing notes: Scientists estimated how many nucleated cells there were by amplifying reference gene primers. The method was immunoSEQ multiplex PCR; TCRdb's version includes in-frame clones alone and lacks a portion of them. Clone size and the V and J calls come from that table; the DNA yielded D and trimming. The sample yields around 100,000 clones, 80% to 90% seen once. The sample originates from a study of blood T cell repertoires in COVID-19. Study in general: Italy, Spain and the United States were the sources of the convalescent and acute COVID-19 samples. The analysed material was cDNA or gDNA that came from T cells, B-cell-depleted T cells, or PBMCs.

This CDR3 has 12 amino acids. V was trimmed by 3 bases and J by 10 bases, leaving 11 bases between them. Looked up from germline, CDR1 is SGHTA and CDR2 is FQGNSA. Sequencing used peripheral blood. The sequence derives from a human donor with acute or convalescent COVID-19. The donor label of this sample is uncertain. This rearrangement joins TRBV7-2 to TRBJ2-3, with unresolved D. CDR3: CASSLGWAAQYF. The CDR3 region has the DNA TGTGCCAGCAGCTTGGGCTGGGCTGCGCAGTATTTT.